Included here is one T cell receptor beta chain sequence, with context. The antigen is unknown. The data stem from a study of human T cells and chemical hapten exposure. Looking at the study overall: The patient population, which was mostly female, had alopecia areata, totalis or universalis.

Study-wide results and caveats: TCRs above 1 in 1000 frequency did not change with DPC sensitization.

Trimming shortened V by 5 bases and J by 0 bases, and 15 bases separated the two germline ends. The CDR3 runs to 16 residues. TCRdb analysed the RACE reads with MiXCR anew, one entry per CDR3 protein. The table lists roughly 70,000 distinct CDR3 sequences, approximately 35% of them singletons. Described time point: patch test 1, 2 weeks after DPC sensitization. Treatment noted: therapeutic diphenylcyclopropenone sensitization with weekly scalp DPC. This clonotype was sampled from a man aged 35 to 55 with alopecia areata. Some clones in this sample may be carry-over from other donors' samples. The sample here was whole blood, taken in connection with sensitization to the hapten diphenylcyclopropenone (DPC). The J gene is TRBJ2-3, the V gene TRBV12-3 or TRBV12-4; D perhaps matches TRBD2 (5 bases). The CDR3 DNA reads TGTGCCAGCAGTCCCGGGGTAGGGCCTAGCACAGATACGCAGTATTTT. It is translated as CASSPGVGPSTDTQYF.